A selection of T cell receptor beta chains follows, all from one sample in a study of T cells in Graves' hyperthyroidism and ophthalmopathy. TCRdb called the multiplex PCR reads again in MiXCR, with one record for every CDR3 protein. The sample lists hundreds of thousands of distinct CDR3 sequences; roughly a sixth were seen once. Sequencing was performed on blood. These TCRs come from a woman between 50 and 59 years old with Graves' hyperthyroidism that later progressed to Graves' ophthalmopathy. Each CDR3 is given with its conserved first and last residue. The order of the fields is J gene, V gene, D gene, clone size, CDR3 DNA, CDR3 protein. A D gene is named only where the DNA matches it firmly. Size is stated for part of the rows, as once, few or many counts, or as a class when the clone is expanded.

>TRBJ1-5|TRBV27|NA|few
TGTGCCAGCAGTATCGGACAGTTGAATCAGCCCCAGCATTTT
CASSIGQLNQPQHF
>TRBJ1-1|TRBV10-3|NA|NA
TGTGCCATCAGTGAGTCTCACACTGAAGCTTTCTTT
CAISESHTEAFF
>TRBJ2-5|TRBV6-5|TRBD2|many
TGTGCCAGCAGTTACTCAGGAGCGGGGTGGACCCAAGAGACCCAGTACTTC
CASSYSGAGWTQETQYF
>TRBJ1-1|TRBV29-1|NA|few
TGCAGCGTTGAACCGGACAGCCCTGAAGCTTTCTTT
CSVEPDSPEAFF
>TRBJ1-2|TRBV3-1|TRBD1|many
TGTGCCAGCAGCCATGCAGGGGGGGACTATGGCTACACCTTC
CASSHAGGDYGYTF
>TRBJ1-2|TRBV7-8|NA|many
TGTGCCAGCAGCCACGACCGGGACACCTTTTTTCCCTATGGCTACACCTTC
CASSHDRDTFFPYGYTF
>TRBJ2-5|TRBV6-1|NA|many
TGTGCCAGCAGTGAAGTACGTGGGCTCGGGACCCAGTACTTC
CASSEVRGLGTQYF
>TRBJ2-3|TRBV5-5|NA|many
TGTGCCAGCAGCCCGCGGATCAGCGCAGATACGCAGTATTTT
CASSPRISADTQYF
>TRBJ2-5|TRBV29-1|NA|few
TGCAGCGTTGAATTCGCTCAAGAGACCCAGTACTTC
CSVEFAQETQYF
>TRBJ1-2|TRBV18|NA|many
TGTGCCAGCTCACCAGCGGGGGAGGCCTATGGCTACACCTTC
CASSPAGEAYGYTF
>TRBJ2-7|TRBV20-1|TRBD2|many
TGCAGTGCTAGAGATAGCAGCGGGGGGACCTACGAGCAGTACTTC
CSARDSSGGTYEQYF